One sample yielded the 25 T cell receptor beta chains listed below, sequenced in a study of cytomegalovirus exposure and HLA in healthy donors. Primers included in the PCR were 60 Vbeta and 13 Jbeta primers. Generated by immunoSEQ multiplex PCR, the TCRdb table keeps only in-frame clones and is missing some. The table has more than 55,000 clones, roughly 74% seen once. Material: PBMCs. The receptors come from a woman aged 55-70 years in good health and CMV-seropositive.

This clone was picked up a small number of times. V is TRBV2 and J is TRBJ2-7; 9 bases map to TRBD2. CDR1 SNHLY and CDR2 FYNNEI come from the germline V gene. This CDR3 spans 15 amino acids. V dropped 1 base and J dropped 3; count of bases not matched to a gene: 4. CDR3 DNA sequence: TGTGCCAGCAGTGAAGTGAGACTAGCGGTCTACGAGCAGTACTTC. Its translation: CASSEVRLAVYEQYF.

J is TRBJ1-2 and V is TRBV6-1; the D is unclear. V was shortened by 1 base and J by 4 bases, with 7 bases between the two germline ends. Germline V CDR1 and CDR2: MNHNS, SASEGT. The CDR3 is 13 residues long. The CDR3, as DNA: TGTGCCAGCAGTGAAGATTATTTCTATGGCTACACCTTC. This sequence encodes CASSEDYFYGYTF.

This chain connects TRBV9 to TRBJ2-3; perhaps TRBD2 as D (6 bases). Trimming stripped 3 bases from V and 6 bases from J, with 23 bases between. CDR1 and CDR2 from the germline V gene are SGDLS and YYNGEE. The CDR3 has 17 residues. The CDR3 DNA sequence: TGTGCCAGCAGCGCGGGACTGTGGGGCCAAGAGTCGGATACGCAGTATTTT. This gives the protein CASSAGLWGQESDTQYF.

The rearrangement links TRBV16 to TRBJ1-1; 9 bases line up with TRBD1. The V gene's germline CDR1 is KGHSY and CDR2 FQNENV. The ends lost 1 base at V and 11 bases at J; junction bases unmatched: 14. The CDR3 has 16 residues. CDR3 residues: CASSQFLRGQGSGAFF. CDR3 bases: TGTGCCAGCAGCCAATTTTTGAGGGGACAGGGTTCGGGGGCTTTCTTT.

V and J are TRBV6-4 and TRBJ2-1; TRBD1 is a possible D gene (5 bases). Per the germline V gene, CDR1 is MRHNA and CDR2 is SNTAGT. The germline V and J ends were trimmed by 0 bases and 9 bases, with 15 bases remaining between them. This CDR3 has 15 amino acids. CDR3 amino acids: CASSDSFRRTSEQFF. CDR3 DNA: TGTGCCAGCAGTGACTCTTTCCGTAGGACAAGTGAGCAGTTCTTC.

The chain combines TRBV5-4 with TRBJ2-1; possibly TRBD2 for D (5 bases). Trimming shortened V by 4 bases and J by 4 bases, and 18 bases separated the two germline ends. This CDR3 comprises 16 residues. Germline CDR1 reads SGHNT; CDR2 reads YYREEE (reference sequence). The CDR3 bases are TGTGCCAGCAGCCTACCGGGGTCGCCCGGATACAATGAGCAGTTCTTC. It translates to CASSLPGSPGYNEQFF.

The chain is built from TRBV25-1 and TRBJ2-1; 10 nucleotides agree with TRBD2. The germline V gene has CDR1 MGHDK and CDR2 SYGVNS. The ends lost 0 bases at V and 3 bases at J; junction bases unmatched: 2. This CDR3 region has 16 residues. The CDR3, as DNA: TGTGCCAGCAGTGAATACGCTAGCGGGGGCTACAATGAGCAGTTCTTC. It encodes CASSEYASGGYNEQFF.

This clone showed up just a few times. The J gene is TRBJ1-1, the V gene TRBV4-1; a possible D gene is TRBD1 (5 bases). Germline CDR1 MGHRA, CDR2 YSYEKL. Trimming took off 4 bases at V and 1 base at J, with 13 bases between the two ends. The CDR3 is 15 amino acids. The CDR3 is CASSPGGGENTEAFF. CDR3 coding DNA: TGCGCCAGCAGCCCCGGGGGAGGAGAGAACACTGAAGCTTTCTTT.

This clone was found a few times. This CDR3 reads CASSLGTPEQYF. CDR3 nucleotides: TGTGCCAGCAGCTTAGGGACACCCGAGCAGTACTTC. The rearrangement links TRBV5-6 to TRBJ2-7, with a weak D call TRBD1 (6 bases). CDR3 length: 12 amino acids. Germline values: CDR1 SGHDT, CDR2 YYEEEE. V lost 2 bases and J 6 bases, leaving 9 bases between the germline ends.

This clone was seen a few times. V and J are TRBV7-9 and TRBJ1-1; D is undetermined. The CDR3 loop spans 13 amino acids. Germline assignment: CDR1 SEHNR and CDR2 FQNEAQ (reference sequence). Trimming took 7 bases from V and 4 from J, leaving 13 bases between them. The CDR3 here is CASTQSGGTEAFF. The CDR3 nucleotides read TGTGCCAGCACCCAGTCCGGAGGCACTGAAGCTTTCTTT.

The chain employs TRBV21-1 and TRBJ2-7; TRBD1, the table's D call, lacks a check against the DNA. TRBV21-1 is tagged as a pseudogene. This CDR3 comprises 13 residues. The CDR3: CASSTTTGGEQYF. The CDR3 DNA sequence: TGTGCCAGCAGCACAACAACAGGGGGCGAGCAGTACTTC.

The sample holds a few counts of this clone. The germline gene is not matched at one end of the junction; a read error may be the cause. The chain's CDR3 is CASSVGQGDEKLFF. The DNA for the CDR3 is TGCGCCAGCAGCGTGGGACAGGGGGATGAGAAACTGTTTTTT. The chain employs TRBV5-1 and TRBJ1-4, with 11 bases aligning to TRBD1. This CDR3 region has 14 residues. The germline gives CDR1 SGHRS, CDR2 YFSETQ. The entire variable domain, with the rest obtained from reference TRBV5-1 and TRBJ1-4, is as follows: KAGVTQTPRYLIKTRGQQVTLSCSPISGHRSVSWYQQTPGQGLQFLFEYFSETQRNKGNFPGRFSGRQFSNSRSEMNVSTLELGDSALYLCASSVGQGDEKLFFGSGTQLSVL.

This chain joins TRBV5-1 and TRBJ2-6; a possible D gene is TRBD2 (7 bases). Germline V gene lookup returns CDR1 SGHRS and CDR2 YFSETQ. Trimming shortened V by 4 bases and J by 4 bases, and 12 bases separated the two germline ends. CDR3 size: 15 residues. The CDR3 is CASSPGGGGANVLTF. CDR3 coding DNA: TGCGCCAGCAGCCCGGGGGGCGGAGGGGCCAACGTCCTGACTTTC.

For the CDR3, the DNA is TGTGCCAGCAGCAAGGGGTCGGGGGGTAATGAAAAACTGTTTTTT. This codes for CASSKGSGGNEKLFF. The chain carries TRBV13 and TRBJ1-4; tentative D call: TRBD1 (5 bases). Deletions cut 5 bases from V and 4 bases from J, with 14 bases between. The CDR3 extends over 15 amino acids. Per the germline V gene, CDR1 is PRHDT and CDR2 is FYEKMQ (reference sequence).

The chain uses TRBV4-1 and TRBJ2-1; 12 nucleotides align to TRBD2. Germline values: CDR1 MGHRA, CDR2 YSYEKL. The CDR3 sequence is 18 residues long. Trimming took 5 bases from V and 8 from J; bases not matched to a gene: 16. The DNA of the CDR3 is TGCGCCAGCAGCACATCTAGCGGGGGGGGTATAACAATCTATGAGCAGTTCTTC. Protein sequence: CASSTSSGGGITIYEQFF.

V and J are TRBV29-1 and TRBJ1-3; D gene unclear. The CDR3 sequence is 12 residues long. The germline CDR1 and CDR2 sequences are SQVTM and ANQGSEA. V lost 4 bases to trimming and J lost 0 bases, with 4 bases between them. CDR3: CSVASSGNTIYF. CDR3 in DNA: TGCAGCGTTGCCAGCTCTGGAAACACCATATATTTT.

This clone was seen a few times. The gene calls are TRBV2 and TRBJ2-3, with D possibly TRBD2 on 7 matching bases. V shed 5 bases and J shed 0 bases, with 12 bases lying between them. The CDR3 contains 15 residues. Germline V gene data show CDR1 as SNHLY and CDR2 as FYNNEI. The CDR3 reads CASSTRGLSTDTQYF. For the CDR3, the DNA is TGTGCCAGCAGTACCAGGGGACTAAGCACAGATACGCAGTATTTT.

This rearrangement joins TRBV2 to TRBJ1-3, with D possibly being TRBD1 (6 bases). Germline values: CDR1 SNHLY, CDR2 FYNNEI. The CDR3 is 12 residues long. Trimming pared 6 bases from V and 6 bases from J, leaving 9 bases between. In nucleotides, the CDR3 is TGTGCCAGCAGGGGGACACCAAACACCATATATTTT. This translates into CASRGTPNTIYF. The full variable domain, rest sourced from reference TRBV2 and TRBJ1-3, is EPEVTQTPSHQVTQMGQEVILRCVPISNHLYFYWYRQILGQKVEFLVSFYNNEISEKSEIFDDQFSVERPDGSNFTLKIRSTKLEDSAMYFCASRGTPNTIYFGEGSWLTVV.

This chain connects TRBV5-5 to TRBJ2-2; no firm D call. The ends were cut back, 0 bases at V and 1 base at J, with 7 bases in the middle. The CDR3 has 15 residues. The germline gives CDR1 SGHKS, CDR2 YYEKEE (reference sequence). The CDR3 spells CASSLGRWNTGELFF. Here the CDR3 DNA reads TGTGCCAGCAGCTTGGGGCGGTGGAACACCGGGGAGCTGTTTTTT.

This chain links TRBV10-3 with TRBJ1-2; D remains unclear. CDR3 length: 14 amino acids. Germline loops: CDR1 ENHRY, CDR2 SYGVKD. V lost 6 bases and J 4 bases, leaving 15 bases between the germline ends. Written as DNA, the CDR3 is TGTGCCATCAGGCCCCCCGGTCGCGTCTATGGCTACACCTTC. Protein product: CAIRPPGRVYGYTF.

This chain connects TRBV10-3 to TRBJ1-4, with D perhaps TRBD1 (5 bases). Germline V gene data show CDR1 as ENHRY and CDR2 as SYGVKD. Between the trimmed V and J ends, which lost 0 bases and 1 base, there was a span of 6 bases. This CDR3 has 15 amino acids. CDR3 DNA sequence: TGTGCCATCAGTGAGTCTGACAGAACTAATGAAAAACTGTTTTTT. It specifies CAISESDRTNEKLFF.

This clone was counted between two and nine times. The chain links TRBV18 to TRBJ1-5, with no clear D. CDR3 length: 17 residues. The ends were cut back, 2 bases at V and 5 bases at J, with 19 bases in the middle. CDR1 and CDR2 (germline): KGHSH, LQKENI. In DNA, the CDR3 is TGTGCCAGCTCACCAGGAGGGTCAGGCAGGTGGGATCAGCCCCAGCATTTT. Translated: CASSPGGSGRWDQPQHF.

About this clone: The sample contains more than one DNA sequence encoding this CDR3. This chain uses TRBV2 with TRBJ1-1; D is perhaps TRBD1 (6 bases). The germline CDR1 and CDR2 sequences are SNHLY and FYNNEI. V was shortened by 9 bases and J by 6 bases, with 17 bases between the two germline ends. The CDR3 loop spans 13 amino acids. CDR3 in amino acids: CARRTGGASEAFF. The CDR3, as DNA: TGTGCCAGGCGTACTGGGGGCGCGTCTGAAGCTTTCTTT. Variable domain in full (rest from reference TRBV2 and TRBJ1-1): EPEVTQTPSHQVTQMGQEVILRCVPISNHLYFYWYRQILGQKVEFLVSFYNNEISEKSEIFDDQFSVERPDGSNFTLKIRSTKLEDSAMYFCARRTGGASEAFFGQGTRLTVV.

In this sample, this clone turned up a few times. V is TRBV6-1 and J is TRBJ2-3, with 12 bases lining up with TRBD1. The CDR3 loop spans 16 amino acids. Germline CDR1 MNHNS, CDR2 SASEGT. V shed 3 bases, J shed 5 bases, and the junction held 6 bases outside the gene matches. The CDR3 spells CASSEWDRGREDTQYF. The CDR3 bases are TGTGCCAGCAGTGAGTGGGACAGGGGGCGTGAAGATACGCAGTATTTT.

The rearrangement uses TRBV2 and TRBJ1-2; D may be TRBD1 (6 bases). With 6 bases removed from V and 2 bases from J, the gap between germline ends came to 10 bases. CDR3 length: 13 residues. Germline values: CDR1 SNHLY, CDR2 FYNNEI. CDR3 in amino acids: CASSVDRNYGYTF. The CDR3 DNA sequence: TGTGCCAGCAGCGTAGACAGGAACTATGGCTACACCTTC.